A selection of T cell receptor beta chains follows, all from one sample in a study of T cells in Graves' hyperthyroidism and ophthalmopathy. Each CDR3 protein gets one entry after TCRdb re-called the multiplex PCR reads with MiXCR. Of some 350,000 distinct CDR3 sequences listed, 20% to 25% are singletons. The sample comprised blood. All receptors derive from a man between 45 and 60 years old with Graves' hyperthyroidism. The CDR3 runs from the conserved cysteine through the conserved F or W. Fields, in order: D gene, clone size, V gene, J gene, CDR3 DNA, CDR3 protein. The D gene is left open where the match is weak. Where a row states a size, it is once, few, many or the class of an expanded clone; other rows omit it.

TRBD2	-	TRBV6-1	TRBJ2-2	TGTGCCGTGGGGGCTAGCGGGAGCCACACCGGGGAGCTGTTTTTT	CAVGASGSHTGELFF
-	-	TRBV7-2	TRBJ1-2	TGTGCCAGCAGCTATGTTGGATCGGAGGGCTACACCTTC	CASSYVGSEGYTF
-	many	TRBV11-3	TRBJ2-7	TGTGCCAGCAGCCGAGCGGTCCATTACGAGCAGTACTTC	CASSRAVHYEQYF
TRBD1	-	TRBV10-3	TRBJ2-1	TGTGCCATCAGTGGGACAGGGCTGGGCGATGAGCAGTTCTTC	CAISGTGLGDEQFF
-	-	TRBV3-1	TRBJ1-5	TGTGCCAGCAGCCTACAAGCGGGGCAGCCCCAGCATTTT	CASSLQAGQPQHF
-	-	TRBV6-1	TRBJ2-7	TGTCCCAGCAGTGAACGTCCGGGACAAAACTACGAGCAGTACTTC	CPSSERPGQNYEQYF
TRBD1	few	TRBV28	TRBJ2-2	TGTGCCAGCAGTTCTTCCAGACAGGGCACCGGGGAGCTGTTTTTT	CASSSSRQGTGELFF
-	many	TRBV28	TRBJ1-2	TGTGCCAGCAGTTTAGGAGCAGGGAACTATGGCTACACCTTC	CASSLGAGNYGYTF
-	few	TRBV27	TRBJ2-7	TGTGCCAGCAGTTTCGGGCGGGGTGTCGACGAGCAGTACTTC	CASSFGRGVDEQYF
-	many	TRBV5-1	TRBJ2-1	TGCGCCAGCAGCTTGTTATCCGGGGCAGGATACAATGAGCAGTTCTTC	CASSLLSGAGYNEQFF
-	few	TRBV5-6	TRBJ2-7	TGTGCCAGCAGCCCCGCTACAGGGGGGGACTACGAGCAGTACTTC	CASSPATGGDYEQYF
-	-	TRBV20-1	TRBJ1-3	TGCAGTGCTAGTGGGGGGAGGGCCACATATTTT	CSASGGRATYF
-	-	TRBV12-3/TRBV12-4	TRBJ2-3	TGTGCCAGCAGTTTCGCGGCAGATACGCAGTATTTT	CASSFAADTQYF
-	many	TRBV11-3	TRBJ1-1	TGTGCCAGCAGCTTAATGAGGGACACTGAAGCTTTCTTT	CASSLMRDTEAFF
-	few	TRBV7-3	TRBJ2-7	TGTGCCAGCAGCTTAATTCGAGGCCTATTCTCCTACGAGCAGTACTTC	CASSLIRGLFSYEQYF
-	-	TRBV6-1	TRBJ1-5	TGTGCCAGCAGGACGCGAAGCAACAACAATCAGCCCCAGCATTTT	CASRTRSNNNQPQHF